This TCR beta chain was obtained from a study of blood T cell repertoires in COVID-19. Study background: The cDNA or gDNA used as material had been derived from T cells, B-cell-depleted T cells, or PBMCs.

Original processing methods: Nucleated cell number was recorded as an estimate derived from reference gene primer amplification. Assay used: immunoSEQ multiplex PCR; TCRdb lists only in-frame clones, some missing. The V and J calls and the clone size are those of that table, but D and trimming were determined from the DNA. The table includes 120,000 to 150,000 clones, over 75% detected once. There are 16 residues in the CDR3. Germline assignment: CDR1 MNHEY and CDR2 SVGEGT. After removal of 5 bases from V and 5 bases from J, the junction contained 6 bases not matched to a gene. Sequenced sample: peripheral blood. The receptor was derived from a woman aged 55-70 years with active COVID-19. The chain is built from TRBV6-2 or TRBV6-3 and TRBJ2-1; 13 bases align to TRBD2. CDR3 region: CASSIHTSGRDNEQFF. CDR3 sequence (DNA): TGTGCCAGCAGTATTCATACTAGCGGGAGGGACAATGAGCAGTTCTTC.